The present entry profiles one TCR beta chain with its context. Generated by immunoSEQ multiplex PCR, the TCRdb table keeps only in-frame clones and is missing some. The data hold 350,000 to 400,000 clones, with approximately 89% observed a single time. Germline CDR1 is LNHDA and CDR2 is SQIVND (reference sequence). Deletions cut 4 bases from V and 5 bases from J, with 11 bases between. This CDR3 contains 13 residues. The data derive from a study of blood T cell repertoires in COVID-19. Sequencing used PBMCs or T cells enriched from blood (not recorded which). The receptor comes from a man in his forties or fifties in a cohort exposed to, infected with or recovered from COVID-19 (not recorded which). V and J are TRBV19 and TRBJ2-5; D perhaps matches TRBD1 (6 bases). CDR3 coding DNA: TGTGCCAGTAGTACAGGGGCTTGGGAGACCCAGTACTTC. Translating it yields CASSTGAWETQYF.